The 6 T cell receptor beta chains given below trace back to one sample, sequenced in a study of T cell responses to AZD1222 COVID-19 vaccine. This table comes from immunoSEQ multiplex PCR, and its TCRdb copy is limited to in-frame clones, with some not included. The data show just over 65,000 clones, roughly nine tenths seen once. The sample was peripheral blood, taken on day 0 of AZD1222 vaccination. The origin of the receptors is an adult in good health.

DNA for the CDR3: TGTGCCAGCAGTACCCCAGGGGGCTATTCACCCCTCCACTTT. It yields the protein CASSTPGGYSPLHF. This chain links TRBV2 with TRBJ1-6; 8 positions agree with TRBD1. The CDR3 runs to 14 residues. V was pared by 5 bases and J by 8 bases, with 5 bases of the junction left unmatched. Germline CDR1 and CDR2: SNHLY and FYNNEI.

The J gene is TRBJ1-3, the V gene TRBV5-8, with 7 bases lining up with TRBD1. CDR3 length: 14 amino acids. CDR1 and CDR2 from the germline V gene are SGHTS and YDEGEE. The ends lost 0 bases at V and 5 bases at J; junction bases unmatched: 2. This CDR3 reads CASSLGQGRNTIYF. Written as DNA, the CDR3 is TGTGCCAGCAGCTTGGGACAGGGCAGAAACACCATATATTTT.

This rearrangement joins TRBV5-1 to TRBJ1-2; 7 nucleotides line up with TRBD1. This CDR3 is 15 amino acids long. J was trimmed by 2 bases and V by 3 bases; bases with no gene match: 7. CDR1 and CDR2 (germline): SGHRS, YFSETQ. The CDR3 bases are TGCGCCAGCAGCTCAGACAGGGAGGTGAACTATGGCTACACCTTC. Its protein is CASSSDREVNYGYTF.

The genes are TRBV3-1 (or the pseudogene TRBV3-2) and TRBJ1-4; D unclear. The length of the CDR3 is 13 residues. Deletions cut 3 bases from V and 8 bases from J, with 10 bases between. Germline V lookup: CDR1 LGHDT, CDR2 YNNKEL (reference sequence). The CDR3 region is CASSQARGEKLFF. The CDR3 coding sequence is TGTGCCAGCAGCCAGGCCCGTGGGGAAAAACTGTTTTTT.

CDR3 DNA: TGTGCCAGCAGACGGCCTGGGTCGCAGGGGGATACGCAGTATTTT. Translating gives CASRRPGSQGDTQYF. V gene TRBV11-2 combines with J gene TRBJ2-3; a possible D gene is TRBD1 (6 bases). Trimming shortened V by 6 bases and J by 6 bases, and 19 bases separated the two germline ends. In germline, CDR1 is SGHAT, CDR2 FQNNGV. The CDR3 has 15 amino acids.

V is TRBV9 and J is TRBJ1-4, with D unclear. Germline V CDR1 and CDR2: SGDLS, YYNGEE. This CDR3 contains 14 residues. V shed 6 bases and J shed 1 base, with 10 bases lying between them. CDR3: CASNPGLTNEKLFF. CDR3 nucleotides: TGTGCCAGCAACCCCGGGTTAACTAATGAAAAACTGTTTTTT.